The T cell receptor beta chain described here comes from a study of blood T cell repertoires in COVID-19. About the study: Donors in the United States, Italy and Spain gave samples during acute or convalescent COVID-19. The analysed material was cDNA or gDNA that came from T cells, B-cell-depleted T cells, or PBMCs.

Methods used by the authors: For nucleated cells, counts were estimated from reference gene primer amplification. Sequencing was performed with immunoSEQ multiplex PCR; in TCRdb, only in-frame clones are kept and a portion is missing. The DNA was the basis for D and trimming; V, J and clone size are from that table. The table lists 270,000 or so clones, approximately 87% of them singletons, with about 9.1% in the top ten. There are 13 residues in the CDR3. The trim removed 6 bases at V and 6 bases at J, leaving 6 bases unmatched. Germline CDR1 and CDR2: MNHEY and SMNVEV (reference sequence). The sample taken for sequencing was peripheral blood. The chain has TRBV27 and TRBJ1-1; 8 bases are a match to TRBD1. This clonotype was obtained from a human donor in a cohort sampled during active COVID-19. CDR3 nucleotides: TGTGCCAGCAGCCGGACAGGGAGGTCTGAAGCTTTCTTT. Translating gives CASSRTGRSEAFF.